This T cell receptor beta chain was obtained from a study of shared clonotypes between healthy human individuals. Across the whole study: Used for every donor were three CD4 naive, three CD4 memory, two CD8 naive and one CD8 memory plate. Whole-study findings and limits: Investigators collected only blood, and repertoires in tissues likely differ. Sorted-subset samples were not fully sequenced, rarefaction indicated.

The method was immunoSEQ multiplex PCR; TCRdb's version includes in-frame clones alone and lacks a portion of them. The table has approximately 940,000 clones, approximately 80% seen once. Per the germline V gene, CDR1 is MNHEY and CDR2 is SVGAGI. The length of the CDR3 is 11 residues. V was cut by 8 bases and J by 1 base, with 5 bases left in between. Each of the donors was a healthy adult who was HIV-negative and had not had a recent acute infection or vaccination. In the case of this clone: The antigen is not known. This may be a read error, as it is one base from a much larger clone.

The sample was memory CD4+ T cells sorted from blood. The subset denotes: CD45RA-negative fraction. The V gene is TRBV6-5, the J gene TRBJ1-1; no firm D call. This TCR was sampled from a man aged 18 to 30 in good health. The CDR3 DNA follows: TGTGCCAGCGGGAGGAACACTGAAGCTTTCTTT. Residues: CASGRNTEAFF.